These T cell receptor beta chains were read from a single sample in a study of shared clonotypes between healthy human individuals. Generated by immunoSEQ multiplex PCR, the TCRdb table keeps only in-frame clones and is missing some. The sample lists some 1.1 million clones, roughly 80% occurring once. Sequenced sample: memory CD4+ T cells from PBMCs. These receptors were collected from a man aged 18-30 years in good health. Some clones in this sample may be carry-over from other donors' samples. Both conserved end residues are part of each CDR3. Each record gives: J gene, D gene, CDR3 length, V gene, clone size, CDR3 protein, CDR3 DNA. D genes are given only for firm matches. Rows may omit the clone size; those that give it use once, few, many or a size class.

>TRBJ1-2|.|15|TRBV11-2|.
CASSLGQTTGRGYTF
TGTGCCAGCAGCTTAGGACAGACCACCGGCCGCGGCTACACCTTC
>TRBJ1-2|TRBD1|12|TRBV6-6|many
CASSPTGDGYTF
TGTGCCAGCAGCCCTACAGGGGATGGCTACACCTTC
>TRBJ2-5|.|14|TRBV5-6|.
CASSFGGYQETQYF
TGTGCCAGCAGCTTTGGAGGGTACCAAGAGACCCAGTACTTC
>TRBJ1-5|.|17|TRBV4-1|.
CASSQTLGGGLNQPQHF
TGCGCCAGCAGCCAAACCTTAGGCGGAGGACTTAATCAGCCCCAGCATTTT
>TRBJ1-5|.|13|TRBV18|.
CASSPQDNQPQHF
TGTGCCAGCTCACCACAGGATAATCAGCCCCAGCATTTT
>TRBJ1-5|.|15|TRBV27|once
CASSLDPTGYQPQHF
TGTGCCAGCAGTTTAGACCCAACAGGGTATCAGCCCCAGCATTTT
>TRBJ1-1|.|13|TRBV29-1|few
CSVEGGVDTEAFF
TGCAGCGTCGAGGGTGGCGTGGACACTGAAGCTTTCTTT
>TRBJ1-2|TRBD1|16|TRBV7-8|many
CASSPYEGTDNYGYTF
TGTGCCAGCAGCCCCTATGAAGGGACAGATAACTATGGCTACACCTTC
>TRBJ2-5|.|14|TRBV7-2|.
CASSFNPGQETQYF
TGTGCCAGCAGCTTTAACCCAGGCCAAGAGACCCAGTACTTC
>TRBJ2-3|TRBD2|14|TRBV11-2|.
CASSPARGTDTQYF
TGTGCCAGCAGCCCGGCGCGGGGGACAGATACGCAGTATTTT
>TRBJ2-2|.|13|TRBV11-3|.
CASSPQGSGELFF
TGTGCCAGCAGCCCCCAGGGATCCGGGGAGCTGTTTTTT
>TRBJ1-1|.|13|TRBV27|.
CASKRGMNTEAFF
TGTGCCAGCAAAAGGGGTATGAACACTGAAGCTTTCTTT
>TRBJ2-3|TRBD1|18|TRBV27|few
CASSTSGQARIRTDTQYF
TGTGCCAGCAGCACTAGTGGACAGGCCAGAATTCGGACAGATACGCAGTATTTT
>TRBJ1-2|.|11|TRBV6-6|.
CASRGDYGYTF
TGTGCCAGCCGGGGGGACTATGGCTACACCTTC
>TRBJ2-1|TRBD2|13|TRBV5-4|.
CATAGGQDNEQFF
TGTGCCACCGCGGGAGGGCAGGACAATGAGCAGTTCTTC
>TRBJ2-2|.|13|TRBV29-1|.
CSVELGNTGELFF
TGCAGCGTTGAATTGGGAAACACCGGGGAGCTGTTTTTT
>TRBJ1-2|TRBD1|14|TRBV9|.
CASSVLQGAGGYTF
TGTGCCAGCAGCGTCTTGCAGGGGGCCGGTGGCTACACCTTC